Shown below are 19 T cell receptor beta chains from a single sample sequenced in a study of metastatic and nonmetastatic thyroid tumors. TCRdb ran MiXCR on the PCR reads. The sample has tens of thousands of clones, approximately 12% seen once. Each patient came to thyroid surgery without any prior treatment (of any kind). Sequencing input: blood. All receptors come from a female donor with papillary thyroid cancer or a benign thyroid nodule (not recorded which). Some clones in this sample may be carry-over from other donors' samples.

This clone was recorded many times. Other DNA sequences within the sample encode an identical CDR3. CDR3 in DNA: TGTGCCAGCAGCTTCCGGACAGTTCACAATGAGCAGTTCTTC. Translating gives CASSFRTVHNEQFF. This sequence joins TRBV7-9 and TRBJ2-1, with a possible D match to TRBD1 (6 bases). Germline lookup yields CDR1 SEHNR and CDR2 FQNEAQ (reference sequence). Trimming cost V 3 bases and J 5 bases, with 11 bases left between them. This CDR3 comprises 14 residues. Looking up the rest from reference TRBV7-9 and TRBJ2-1 gives the full variable domain: DTGVSQNPRHKITKRGQNVTFRCDPISEHNRLYWYRQTLGQGPEFLTYFQNEAQLEKSRLLSDRFSAERPKGSFSTLEIQRTEQGDSAMYLCASSFRTVHNEQFFGPGTRLTVL.

This clone occurred many times. The rearrangement links TRBV6-1 to TRBJ1-1; D is ambiguous. Between the trimmed V and J ends, which lost 7 bases and 3 bases, there was a span of 15 bases. Germline lookup yields CDR1 MNHNS and CDR2 SASEGT. The CDR3 runs 14 residues. DNA of the CDR3: TGTGCCAGCAAAAACGCGGGTAAGGACACTGAAGCTTTCTTT. Protein product: CASKNAGKDTEAFF.

This clone was seen many times. This sequence joins TRBV9 and TRBJ2-3; D remains ambiguous. V lost 0 bases to trimming and J lost 0 bases, with 5 bases between them. The CDR3 covers 14 residues. CDR1 is SGDLS and CDR2 is YYNGEE in the germline V gene. DNA of the CDR3: TGTGCCAGCAGCGTAGGCGCTAGCACAGATACGCAGTATTTT. Its translation: CASSVGASTDTQYF.

This clone was observed many times. The gene calls are TRBV6-1 and TRBJ1-5; D is ambiguous. The CDR3 contains 10 residues. Germline CDR1 reads MNHNS; CDR2 reads SASEGT. Trimming removed 6 bases from V and 11 bases from J, with 8 bases in between. CDR3 in amino acids: CASRSLAQHF. CDR3 in DNA: TGTGCCAGCAGGTCCTTGGCCCAGCATTTT.

This clone was recorded many times. The V call is TRBV7-8, the J call TRBJ2-7; 7 bases are shared with TRBD2. V shed 0 bases and J 6 bases; nucleotides not matched to a gene: 11. The length of the CDR3 is 16 residues. Germline values: CDR1 SGHVS, CDR2 FQNEAQ. This chain's CDR3 is CASSLAGRLANVEQYF. Here the CDR3 DNA reads TGTGCCAGCAGCTTAGCGGGGCGACTAGCTAATGTCGAGCAGTACTTC.

Notes on this clone: Being one base from a much bigger clone, this may be a read error. The chain carries TRBV29-1 and TRBJ2-1; D call uncertain. CDR1 is SQVTM, CDR2 ANQGSEA, per germline. The CDR3 consists of 11 residues. CDR3 sequence: CIPRLDNEQFF. The CDR3 nucleotides are TGCATCCCGCGTTTGGACAATGAGCAGTTCTTC.

This clone was seen ten or more times. J is TRBJ2-1 and V is TRBV6-4, with D possibly matching TRBD2 (6 bases). V lost 5 bases, J lost 6 bases, and 20 bases lay in between. Per the germline V gene, CDR1 is MRHNA and CDR2 is SNTAGT. CDR3 size: 16 residues. CDR3 protein: CASSLASVMNTNEQFF. The CDR3 DNA sequence: TGTGCCAGCAGTCTTGCTAGCGTTATGAACACCAATGAGCAGTTCTTC.

The genes are TRBV3-1 and TRBJ2-3, with D tentatively TRBD1 (5 bases). Germline V CDR1 and CDR2: LGHDT, YNNKEL (reference sequence). Trimming cost V 4 bases and J 4 bases, with 15 bases left between them. CDR3 length: 15 residues. CDR3 DNA sequence: TGTGCCAGCAGCCCCCAGGGAAGTAGGCCAGATACGCAGTATTTT. Amino acids: CASSPQGSRPDTQYF.

In its sample, this clone was seen a few times. The junction and the germline gene differ at one end; a read error may be behind it. This chain links TRBV27 with TRBJ2-1; D is perhaps TRBD2 (5 bases). The CDR3 is 13 residues long. Germline lookup yields CDR1 MNHEY and CDR2 SMNVEV (reference sequence). The chain's CDR3 is CASSSSQGVSGIF. The CDR3 nucleotides are TGTGCCAGCAGTTCCAGCCAAGGAGTCTCGGGAATATTC.

This clone was observed many times. The chain is built from TRBV19 and TRBJ1-1; tentative D call: TRBD1 (6 bases). The CDR3 length is 13 residues. The germline CDR1 and CDR2 sequences are LNHDA and SQIVND (reference sequence). V was trimmed by 5 bases and J by 6 bases, leaving 13 bases between them. CDR3 nucleotides: TGTGCCAGTAGTGGGATAAGGGGGGCTGAAGCTTTCTTT. It specifies CASSGIRGAEAFF.

This clone was detected a few times. J is TRBJ2-1 and V is TRBV5-5; D perhaps matches TRBD1 (5 bases). The V gene lost 1 base and the J gene lost 5 bases, with 10 bases spanning the gap. In germline, CDR1 is SGHKS, CDR2 YYEKEE (reference sequence). The CDR3 spans 14 residues. CDR3 sequence: CASSLSRANNEQFF. In DNA, the CDR3 is TGTGCCAGCAGCTTGTCCAGGGCGAACAATGAGCAGTTCTTC.

In this sample, this clone turned up many times. The V call is TRBV19, the J call TRBJ2-7; 8 bases agree with TRBD2. Germline V gives CDR1 LNHDA, CDR2 SQIVND (reference sequence). The CDR3 runs 17 residues. The V segment lost 3 bases and the J segment 0 bases; nucleotides outside the gene matches: 10. DNA for the CDR3: TGTGCCAGTAGTATTTCAGCGGGAGCTTACCTCTCCTACGAGCAGTACTTC. Its protein is CASSISAGAYLSYEQYF.

This clone was detected many times. The gene calls are TRBV28 and TRBJ1-1; no firm D call. CDR1 and CDR2 from the germline V gene are MDHEN and SYDVKM. V lost 3 bases and J 4 bases, leaving 9 bases between the germline ends. The CDR3 sequence is 13 residues long. The CDR3 nucleotides are TGTGCCAGCAGTTTGGCGGGTCGCACTGAAGCTTTCTTT. It yields the protein CASSLAGRTEAFF.

This clone was found many times. The chain combines TRBV14 with TRBJ2-2, with D maybe TRBD2 (6 bases). CDR1 and CDR2 (germline): SGHDN, FVKESK. The V end was cut by 4 bases, the J end by 6 bases, with 12 bases between. CDR3 length: 14 residues. The CDR3 spells CASSLTSSSGELFF. Written as DNA, the CDR3 is TGTGCCAGCAGCCTGACTAGTTCCTCCGGGGAGCTGTTTTTT. Filled out from reference TRBV14 and TRBJ2-2, the complete variable domain reads EAGVTQFPSHSVIEKGQTVTLRCDPISGHDNLYWYRRVMGKEIKFLLHFVKESKQDESGMPNNRFLAERTGGTYSTLKVQPAELEDSGVYFCASSLTSSSGELFFGEGSRLTVL.

This clone has at least ten counts. The chain is built from TRBV19 and TRBJ2-1; D tentatively reads TRBD1 or TRBD2 (5 bases each). Trimming took off 7 bases at V and 3 bases at J, with 19 bases between the two ends. Germline values: CDR1 LNHDA, CDR2 SQIVND (reference sequence). This CDR3 is built from 16 residues. The CDR3 DNA reads TGTGCCAGTACTGACGCTTCGAGGGGAAACTACAATGAGCAGTTCTTC. It encodes CASTDASRGNYNEQFF.

This clone has at least ten counts. The CDR3 DNA reads as TGTGCCAGTTCACCGGGACTCCCGACGAATGAGCAGTTCTTC. This codes for CASSPGLPTNEQFF. The chain carries TRBV19 and TRBJ2-1, with D tentatively TRBD2 (6 bases). Per germline, CDR1 LNHDA and CDR2 SQIVND (reference sequence). V lost 8 bases and J lost 7, with 18 bases in between. The CDR3 loop spans 14 amino acids.

This clone was detected many times. This chain connects TRBV5-1 to TRBJ2-5; 8 bases line up with TRBD2. V dropped 1 base and J dropped 4; count of bases not matched to a gene: 6. The CDR3 loop spans 15 amino acids. Per the germline V gene, CDR1 is SGHRS and CDR2 is YFSETQ. The CDR3 nucleotides are TGCGCCAGCAGCTTGACAGCGGGAGTGGTAGAGACCCAGTACTTC. Translating gives CASSLTAGVVETQYF.

This clone was seen repeatedly, ten times or more. This sequence joins TRBV29-1 and TRBJ2-3; no firm D call. Trimming removed 8 bases at V and 2 bases at J, with 17 bases between. Germline CDR1 SQVTM, CDR2 ANQGSEA. The CDR3 contains 14 residues. The CDR3 nucleotides read TGCAGCCTTTCGACGGAATCCAACACAGATACGCAGTATTTT. Translated: CSLSTESNTDTQYF.

This clone was counted only a few times. The CDR3 does not end in the conserved phenylalanine or tryptophan, so this is likely a read error. V gene TRBV6-4 combines with J gene TRBJ2-1, with D possibly being TRBD2 (6 bases). Trimming removed 2 bases from V and 8 bases from J, with 13 bases in between. The CDR3 runs 14 residues. Per the germline V gene, CDR1 is MRHNA and CDR2 is SNTAGT. The CDR3 nucleotides read TGTGCCAGCAGTGACGAGGAGGGAGAGGATGAGCAGTTCCTC. It specifies CASSDEEGEDEQFL.